Each of the 21 T cell receptor beta chains below was sequenced from the same sample in a study of early T cells in non-severe SARS-CoV-2 infection. MiXCR, applied by TCRdb to the 5' RACE reads, yields one record per CDR3 protein. The sample lists 85,000 to 100,000 distinct CDR3 sequences, more than 9.5% occurring once. Sequences were derived from whole blood, sampled at baseline. The origin of the receptors is an adult who was a healthcare worker with PCR-confirmed SARS-CoV-2 infection or an uninfected control (not recorded which).

This clonotype was recorded a few times. The chain links TRBV6-6 to TRBJ1-5; the D is unclear. CDR1 is MNHNY, CDR2 SVGAGI, per germline (reference sequence). This CDR3 has 14 amino acids. Trimming removed 0 bases at V and 7 bases at J, with 10 bases between. The CDR3 DNA sequence: TGTGCCAGCAGTTACTCGGGGTTAAGGCAGCCCCAGCATTTT. This gives the protein CASSYSGLRQPQHF.

This clonotype was observed at least ten times. The chain links TRBV29-1 to TRBJ2-1, with no clear D. The CDR3 consists of 14 residues. The germline V gene has CDR1 SQVTM and CDR2 ANQGSEA. V gave up 3 bases and J gave up 0 bases, with 9 bases separating them. Here the CDR3 reads CSVDSQSSYNEQFF. The CDR3 DNA follows: TGCAGCGTTGACTCTCAGAGCTCCTACAATGAGCAGTTCTTC.

The chain combines TRBV7-9 with TRBJ2-3, with TRBD2 as a possible D gene (6 bases). Germline assignment: CDR1 SEHNR and CDR2 FQNEAQ (reference sequence). The V end lost 2 bases, the J end lost 5 bases, and 20 bases lay between the germline ends. CDR3 length equals 17 residues. In DNA form, the CDR3 reads TGTGCCAGCAGCTTACCTTTAGACAACTCAGCGGGAGATACGCAGTATTTT. Amino acid sequence: CASSLPLDNSAGDTQYF.

This clonotype was seen a few times. The chain combines TRBV30 with TRBJ1-6; 7 nucleotides match TRBD1. Germline V gene data show CDR1 as GTSNPN and CDR2 as SVGIG (reference sequence). This CDR3 region has 14 residues. After removal of 2 bases from V and 9 bases from J, the junction contained 7 bases not matched to a gene. The chain's CDR3 is CAWSSGQAGSPLHF. The CDR3 coding sequence is TGTGCCTGGAGTTCCGGACAGGCGGGTTCACCCCTCCACTTT.

This clonotype has a count of ten or more. The chain couples TRBV29-1 to TRBJ2-7, with 8 bases aligning to TRBD1. V trimming: 7 bases; J trimming: 4 bases; junction bases outside the gene matches: 6. Germline V gene lookup returns CDR1 SQVTM and CDR2 ANQGSEA. The CDR3 length is 12 residues. The CDR3 loop reads CSAGGATYEQYF. CDR3 nucleotides: TGCAGCGCAGGGGGCGCGACTTACGAGCAGTACTTC.

The rearrangement joins TRBV7-2 to TRBJ1-1; D gene unclear. The V end lost 5 bases, the J end lost 4 bases, and 8 bases lay between the germline ends. Germline loops: CDR1 SGHTA, CDR2 FQGNSA. The CDR3 runs to 12 residues. CDR3 sequence reads: CASSLRPTEAFF. CDR3 DNA sequence: TGTGCCAGCAGCCTCCGCCCCACTGAAGCTTTCTTT.

With regard to this clonotype: A much larger clone differs from this one at a single base, so this may be a read error. J is TRBJ2-3 and V is TRBV3-1; 7 nucleotides line up with TRBD1. The CDR3 runs 14 residues. Germline V gives CDR1 LGHDT, CDR2 YNNKEL (reference sequence). The CDR3 here is CTSSKDRFSDTQYF. DNA of the CDR3: TGTACCAGCAGCAAGGACAGGTTTTCAGATACGCAGTATTTT.

This clonotype showed up just a few times. The J gene is TRBJ2-7, the V gene TRBV5-1; tentative D call: TRBD1 (5 bases). Trimming removed 2 bases from V and 0 bases from J, with 15 bases in between. Germline V gives CDR1 SGHRS, CDR2 YFSETQ. The CDR3 loop spans 16 amino acids. CDR3 nucleotides: TGCGCCAGCAGCTTAAGTGGGGCGGACCTCTCCTACGAGCAGTACTTC. Protein product: CASSLSGADLSYEQYF.

This clonotype was observed a few times. V is TRBV11-2 and J is TRBJ2-2, with 12 positions matching TRBD2. Germline lookup yields CDR1 SGHAT and CDR2 FQNNGV. The CDR3 runs 15 residues. With 5 bases clipped from V and 8 bases from J, the junction kept 6 bases outside the gene matches. The CDR3 loop is CASSGTSGFVGELFF. The CDR3 DNA reads TGTGCCAGCAGCGGGACTAGCGGGTTTGTAGGGGAGCTGTTTTTT.

This sequence joins TRBV10-3 and TRBJ2-1; 12 nucleotides align to TRBD2. Germline V gene lookup returns CDR1 ENHRY and CDR2 SYGVKD. The CDR3 totals 14 residues. After removal of 8 bases from V and 9 bases from J, the junction contained 8 bases not matched to a gene. CDR3 loop: CAISTSGRSGEQFF. CDR3 nucleotides: TGTGCCATCTCGACTAGCGGGAGATCGGGTGAGCAGTTCTTC.

This chain uses TRBV9 with TRBJ2-2; unclear D gene. This CDR3 has 15 amino acids. The V and J ends lost 1 base and 2 bases respectively, with 9 bases between them. Germline CDR1 reads SGDLS; CDR2 reads YYNGEE. The CDR3 is CASSVLDTNTGELFF. The DNA for the CDR3 is TGTGCCAGCAGCGTACTCGACACCAACACCGGGGAGCTGTTTTTT.

The sample holds one count of this clonotype. A much larger clone lies a single base off, so this may be a read error. This chain connects TRBV11-2 to TRBJ2-1; 8 nucleotides match TRBD2. From germline, CDR1 is SGHAT and CDR2 FQNNGV. The CDR3 has 17 amino acids. CDR3 sequence reads: CASSLAPRTSSHNEQFF. CDR3 nucleotides: TGTGCCAGCAGCCTCGCACCCCGGACTAGCTCCCACAATGAGCAGTTCTTC.

The chain carries TRBV12-3 or TRBV12-4 and TRBJ2-7, with D possibly matching TRBD1 (6 bases). This CDR3 spans 13 amino acids. The V end was cut by 4 bases, the J end by 3 bases, with 10 bases between. The CDR3 coding sequence is TGTGCCAGCAGTTCCCAGACAGGCTACGAGCAGTACTTC. Its translation is CASSSQTGYEQYF.

This clonotype was detected a few times. The chain employs TRBV2 and TRBJ2-7; 7 bases match TRBD1. The germline CDR1 and CDR2 sequences are SNHLY and FYNNEI. CDR3 length: 14 residues. V was pared by 6 bases and J by 2 bases, with 7 bases of the junction left unmatched. The DNA for the CDR3 is TGTGCCAGCAGATCAACAGGGGAGACCTACGAGCAGTACTTC. Residues: CASRSTGETYEQYF.

The chain joins TRBV18 to TRBJ2-1, with D hard to call. The CDR3 has 17 residues. With 3 bases removed from V and 0 bases from J, the gap between germline ends came to 15 bases. From germline, CDR1 is KGHSH and CDR2 LQKENI. CDR3 nucleotide sequence: TGTGCCAGCTCACCCCTCCCGCAGACGCACTCCTACAATGAGCAGTTCTTC. Its protein is CASSPLPQTHSYNEQFF.

This clonotype was counted at least ten times. The rearrangement uses TRBV20-1 and TRBJ1-5; D not certain. The CDR3 spans 13 residues. CDR1 is DFQATT and CDR2 is SNEGSKA in the germline V gene (reference sequence). With 5 bases removed from V and 5 bases from J, the gap between germline ends came to 13 bases. DNA for the CDR3: TGCAGTGCTGGGGTTGGGAGGGATCAGCCCCAGCATTTT. This gives the protein CSAGVGRDQPQHF.

V is TRBV24-1 and J is TRBJ2-7; the D gene is possibly TRBD2 (5 bases). The CDR3 extends over 13 amino acids. Trimming shortened V by 0 bases and J by 4 bases, and 6 bases separated the two germline ends. CDR1 is KGHDR and CDR2 is SFDVKD in the germline V gene. The CDR3 region is CATSDLRGYEQYF. The CDR3 DNA follows: TGTGCCACCAGTGATTTGAGAGGGTACGAGCAGTACTTC.

This clonotype was seen at least ten times. The chain combines TRBV6-7 with TRBJ2-2, with D possibly TRBD2 on 5 matching bases. TRBV6-7 is sorted into the ORF group, with uncertain function. This CDR3 comprises 16 residues. Trimming cost V 9 bases and J 0 bases, with 17 bases left between them. The CDR3 loop is CASRLTHGANTGELFF. For the CDR3, the DNA is TGTGCCAGTAGACTAACGCACGGCGCGAACACCGGGGAGCTGTTTTTT.

This clonotype was observed a handful of times. V and J are TRBV7-6 and TRBJ2-3, with D uncertain. V was clipped by 5 bases and J by 5 bases, with 8 bases between them. This CDR3 comprises 12 residues. CDR1 SGHVS and CDR2 FNYEAQ come from the germline V gene. The CDR3, as DNA: TGTGCCAGCAGCCAAGGCGTAGATACGCAGTATTTT. Its protein is CASSQGVDTQYF.

This clonotype was counted many times. The chain joins TRBV3-1 to TRBJ1-1, with D perhaps matching TRBD1 (6 bases). Trimming left V 4 bases short and J 0 bases short, with 24 bases between. The CDR3 length is 19 residues. Germline V gene lookup returns CDR1 LGHDT and CDR2 YNNKEL (reference sequence). The CDR3 loop reads CASSPFTFWGGEMNTEAFF. CDR3 DNA sequence: TGTGCCAGCAGCCCTTTTACCTTCTGGGGGGGCGAGATGAACACTGAAGCTTTCTTT. The whole variable domain, filled in from reference TRBV3-1 and TRBJ1-1, reads DTAVSQTPKYLVTQMGNDKSIKCEQNLGHDTMYWYKQDSKKFLKIMFSYNNKELIINETVPNRFSPKSPDKAHLNLHINSLELGDSAVYFCASSPFTFWGGEMNTEAFFGQGTRLTVV.

V gene TRBV11-2 combines with J gene TRBJ2-1; possible D gene TRBD2, 6 bases. V lost 0 bases and J lost 9, with 9 bases in between. The germline gives CDR1 SGHAT, CDR2 FQNNGV. This CDR3 has 13 amino acids. Here the CDR3 DNA reads TGTGCCAGCAGCTTAGATCGGGGGACTGAGCAGTTCTTC. As protein: CASSLDRGTEQFF.